The 30 T cell receptor beta chains listed next were all sequenced from one sample in a study of Ad26.COV2.S vaccination and SARS-CoV-2 variants. Regarding treatment: 15 to 20 received Ad26.COV2.S at low or high dose, single or two shots; 5 received placebo; per-sample allocation not given. Samples analyzed were those drawn on day 63 after the first vaccine or placebo injection. Generated by immunoSEQ multiplex PCR, the TCRdb table keeps only in-frame clones and is missing some. The sample has about 460,000 clones; approximately 90% are singletons. The source was peripheral blood, collected in a trial of Ad26.COV2.S vaccine versus placebo. The source is a person between 18 and 60 years old who received the Ad26.COV2.S COVID-19 vaccine or a placebo.

This chain links TRBV5-1 with TRBJ1-2, with D unclear. V gave up 4 bases and J gave up 8 bases, with 18 bases separating them. The CDR3 runs 14 residues. Germline V gene lookup returns CDR1 SGHRS and CDR2 YFSETQ. This CDR3 is CASSRARGQVGYTF. Written as DNA, the CDR3 is TGCGCCAGCAGCCGAGCTCGAGGCCAGGTCGGCTACACCTTC.

The gene calls are TRBV10-3 and TRBJ1-3, with 7 bases matching TRBD1. Trimming cost V 10 bases and J 0 bases; bases outside gene matches: 9. The CDR3 has 15 amino acids. Germline CDR1 is ENHRY and CDR2 is SYGVKD. Here the CDR3 reads CATTAGQVSGNTIYF. Here the CDR3 DNA reads TGTGCCACCACAGCTGGACAGGTCTCTGGAAACACCATATATTTT.

This rearrangement joins TRBV28 to TRBJ2-7; D is undetermined. Germline assignment: CDR1 MDHEN and CDR2 SYDVKM. The CDR3 covers 15 residues. V gave up 2 bases and J gave up 4 bases, with 15 bases separating them. The CDR3 sequence: CASSLLRLEEYEQYF. The DNA for the CDR3 is TGTGCCAGCAGTTTACTTCGGTTGGAAGAATACGAGCAGTACTTC.

The genes are TRBV27 and TRBJ2-1, with TRBD2 identical over 11 bases. This CDR3 comprises 17 residues. Germline-derived CDR1 and CDR2 are MNHEY and SMNVEV (reference sequence). The V segment lost 1 base and the J segment 4 bases; nucleotides outside the gene matches: 6. DNA for the CDR3: TGTGCCAGCAGTTTATGGCGTAGCGGGAGGGTGTACAATGAGCAGTTCTTC. Translated: CASSLWRSGRVYNEQFF.

This chain links TRBV10-3 with TRBJ2-3; a possible D gene is TRBD2 (5 bases). Germline V gene lookup returns CDR1 ENHRY and CDR2 SYGVKD. V was pared by 0 bases and J by 10 bases, with 11 bases between. The CDR3 is 13 amino acids. The CDR3 nucleotides are TGTGCCATCAGTGAGTCGATTACAGCGGCGCAGTATTTT. The encoded protein is CAISESITAAQYF.

CDR3 DNA sequence: TGTGCCAGCAGGGAGACAGGGGGCACAGATACGCAGTATTTT. It is translated as CASRETGGTDTQYF. The chain has TRBV3-1 (or the pseudogene TRBV3-2) and TRBJ2-3; 8 bases agree with TRBD1. Germline V gene lookup returns CDR1 LGHDT and CDR2 YNNKEL (reference sequence). V shed 6 bases and J 1 base; nucleotides not matched to a gene: 3. The CDR3 has 14 amino acids.

The V gene is TRBV4-2, the J gene TRBJ2-3; TRBD2 agrees at 7 bases. V was pared by 0 bases and J by 2 bases, with 5 bases of the junction left unmatched. The CDR3 has 16 residues. Germline V gene data show CDR1 as LGHNA and CDR2 as YNFKEQ. The CDR3 DNA is TGTGCCAGCAGCCAAGATTGGGAGGGATTCACAGATACGCAGTATTTT. Residues: CASSQDWEGFTDTQYF.

This chain's CDR3 is CASSLRGALLYEQYF. CDR3 nucleotides: TGTGCCAGCAGCTTGAGAGGGGCCCTGCTCTACGAGCAGTACTTC. V and J are TRBV5-4 and TRBJ2-7; possibly TRBD1 or TRBD2 for D (5 bases each). Germline CDR1 is SGHNT and CDR2 is YYREEE (reference sequence). CDR3 length equals 15 residues. Trimming removed 1 base at V and 3 bases at J, with 14 bases between.

V usage is TRBV4-2 and J usage is TRBJ2-2, with D unresolved. Germline CDR1 reads LGHNA; CDR2 reads YNFKEQ. This CDR3 has 14 amino acids. V was cut by 1 base and J by 3 bases, with 6 bases left in between. CDR3 nucleotide sequence: TGTGCCAGCAGCCAAGTTCAGGACACCGGGGAGCTGTTTTTT. Translating it yields CASSQVQDTGELFF.

This chain connects TRBV5-1 to TRBJ2-3; 10 bases fit TRBD2. The CDR3 totals 16 residues. J lost 5 bases, V lost 0 bases, and 6 bases had no gene match. The germline V gene encodes CDR1 SGHRS and CDR2 YFSETQ. For the CDR3, the DNA is TGCGCCAGCAGCTTGGGGCTAGCGGGAGAGAAAGATACGCAGTATTTT. As protein: CASSLGLAGEKDTQYF.

The rearrangement links TRBV19 to TRBJ1-2; D remains ambiguous. Between the trimmed V and J ends, which lost 4 bases and 3 bases, there was a span of 12 bases. Germline V lookup: CDR1 LNHDA, CDR2 SQIVND (reference sequence). The CDR3 runs to 14 residues. CDR3: CASSTDSQDYGYTF. CDR3 coding DNA: TGTGCCAGTAGTACGGACTCCCAAGACTATGGCTACACCTTC.

The rearrangement joins TRBV27 to TRBJ2-2; 9 nucleotides align to TRBD2. This CDR3 is 16 amino acids long. The J segment lost 0 bases and the V segment lost 7 bases, leaving 6 bases of the junction unmatched. Germline V gives CDR1 MNHEY, CDR2 SMNVEV (reference sequence). CDR3 coding DNA: TGTGCCAGCACCCCTCTAGCGGGAACGAACACCGGGGAGCTGTTTTTT. Protein: CASTPLAGTNTGELFF.

This clone is a singleton in its sample. CDR3 sequence: CASSIATSGYEQYF. CDR3 DNA sequence: TGTGCCAGTAGTATCGCGACTAGCGGCTACGAGCAGTACTTC. The chain carries TRBV19 and TRBJ2-7; 9 positions match TRBD2. After removal of 3 bases from V and 3 bases from J, the junction contained 3 bases not matched to a gene. Germline values: CDR1 LNHDA, CDR2 SQIVND (reference sequence). The CDR3 sequence is 14 residues long.

The chain has TRBV5-1 and TRBJ1-3, with D tentatively TRBD1 (5 bases). CDR1 is SGHRS, CDR2 YFSETQ, per germline. The CDR3 runs to 16 residues. V lost 3 bases and J lost 1, with 14 bases in between. The DNA of the CDR3 is TGCGCCAGCAGCTGGGGCTCCGTTGGTTCTGGAAACACCATATATTTT. Protein sequence: CASSWGSVGSGNTIYF. Supplemented by reference TRBV5-1 and TRBJ1-3, the full variable domain reads KAGVTQTPRYLIKTRGQQVTLSCSPISGHRSVSWYQQTPGQGLQFLFEYFSETQRNKGNFPGRFSGRQFSNSRSEMNVSTLELGDSALYLCASSWGSVGSGNTIYFGEGSWLTVV.

The chain uses TRBV11-2 and TRBJ2-1, with 9 positions matching TRBD2. After removal of 5 bases from V and 4 bases from J, the junction contained 6 bases not matched to a gene. This CDR3 is 15 amino acids long. Per germline, CDR1 SGHAT and CDR2 FQNNGV. CDR3 in amino acids: CASSQVAGVYNEQFF. The CDR3 bases are TGTGCCAGCAGCCAGGTAGCGGGGGTGTACAATGAGCAGTTCTTC. The entire variable domain, with the rest obtained from reference TRBV11-2 and TRBJ2-1, is as follows: EAGVAQSPRYKIIEKRQSVAFWCNPISGHATLYWYQQILGQGPKLLIQFQNNGVVDDSQLPKDRFSAERLKGVDSTLKIQPAKLEDSAVYLCASSQVAGVYNEQFFGPGTRLTVL.

V usage is TRBV7-2 and J usage is TRBJ2-1, with TRBD2 identical over 10 bases. This CDR3 is 15 amino acids long. J gave up 6 bases and V 5 bases, and 7 bases lay outside the gene matches. Per germline, CDR1 SGHTA and CDR2 FQGNSA. CDR3 DNA: TGTGCCAGCAGCCCCCGGACTAGCGGCGTCAATGAGCAGTTCTTC. It yields the protein CASSPRTSGVNEQFF.

The count of this clone is one. In DNA form, the CDR3 reads TGTGCCAGCAGCCGGGGACTCCTCTCTGGAAACACCATATATTTT. This sequence encodes CASSRGLLSGNTIYF. The chain carries TRBV7-8 and TRBJ1-3, with a possible D match to TRBD1 (5 bases). V was cut by 5 bases and J by 0 bases, with 11 bases left in between. The CDR3 contains 15 residues. From germline, CDR1 is SGHVS and CDR2 FQNEAQ.

The rearrangement joins TRBV9 to TRBJ1-2; 9 positions match TRBD1. CDR1 SGDLS and CDR2 YYNGEE come from the germline V gene. V was clipped by 4 bases and J by 9 bases; unmatched bases: 10. The CDR3 covers 14 residues. The CDR3 loop reads CASSRGGQGLSYTF. CDR3 in DNA: TGTGCCAGCAGCCGAGGGGGACAGGGTCTTAGCTACACCTTC. Complete variable domain (other parts from reference TRBV9 and TRBJ1-2): DSGVTQTPKHLITATGQRVTLRCSPRSGDLSVYWYQQSLDQGLQFLIQYYNGEERAKGNILERFSAQQFPDLHSELNLSSLELGDSALYFCASSRGGQGLSYTFGSGTRLTVV.

The J gene is TRBJ1-2, the V gene TRBV27, with a tentative D call TRBD1 (6 bases). The ends were cut back, 5 bases at V and 2 bases at J, with 9 bases in the middle. The CDR3 has 13 residues. In germline, CDR1 is MNHEY, CDR2 SMNVEV (reference sequence). CDR3 DNA sequence: TGTGCCAGCAGTGGACAGCCGAACTATGGCTACACCTTC. This sequence encodes CASSGQPNYGYTF.

The rearrangement joins TRBV7-9 to TRBJ1-1; no definite D call. Germline V lookup: CDR1 SEHNR, CDR2 FQNEAQ (reference sequence). This CDR3 contains 15 residues. V lost 4 bases, J lost 1 base, and 13 bases lay in between. The CDR3 DNA sequence: TGTGCCAGCAGCTCCCCCGCCGCGGCGAACACTGAAGCTTTCTTT. Its protein is CASSSPAAANTEAFF. Full variable domain (remainder filled in from reference TRBV7-9 and TRBJ1-1): DTGVSQNPRHKITKRGQNVTFRCDPISEHNRLYWYRQTLGQGPEFLTYFQNEAQLEKSRLLSDRFSAERPKGSFSTLEIQRTEQGDSAMYLCASSSPAAANTEAFFGQGTRLTVV.

This chain joins TRBV28 and TRBJ2-6; D is unclear. CDR1 is MDHEN, CDR2 SYDVKM, per germline. Trimming cost V 3 bases and J 3 bases, with 15 bases left between them. The CDR3 has 17 amino acids. The CDR3 loop reads CASSFPHATFGANVLTF. The CDR3 DNA reads TGTGCCAGCAGTTTCCCACATGCGACTTTTGGGGCCAACGTCCTGACTTTC. Full variable domain (missing parts from reference TRBV28 and TRBJ2-6): DVKVTQSSRYLVKRTGEKVFLECVQDMDHENMFWYRQDPGLGLRLIYFSYDVKMKEKGDIPEGYSVSREKKERFSLILESASTNQTSMYLCASSFPHATFGANVLTFGAGSRLTVL.

This chain uses TRBV9 with TRBJ2-7, with 12 positions matching TRBD2. CDR3 length: 15 amino acids. Germline CDR1 is SGDLS and CDR2 is YYNGEE. The V and J ends lost 1 base and 1 base, in that order; junction bases with no gene match: 0. CDR3 amino acids: CASSVLAGGSYEQYF. The CDR3 DNA follows: TGTGCCAGCAGCGTACTAGCGGGGGGGTCCTACGAGCAGTACTTC.

This clone appeared a single time. The V and J genes are TRBV20-1 and TRBJ2-2; no clear D. CDR1 DFQATT and CDR2 SNEGSKA come from the germline V gene (reference sequence). V lost 6 bases, J lost 3 bases, and 5 bases lay in between. The CDR3 consists of 11 residues. The CDR3 region is CSASDTGELFF. The CDR3 DNA reads TGCAGTGCCAGTGACACCGGGGAGCTGTTTTTT.

The chain employs TRBV3-1 (or the pseudogene TRBV3-2) and TRBJ2-6; D remains unclear. The germline V gene has CDR1 LGHDT and CDR2 YNNKEL (reference sequence). The CDR3 is 15 amino acids. The V and J ends lost 5 bases and 0 bases respectively, with 8 bases between them. CDR3 nucleotide sequence: TGTGCCAGCAGCGCGTTGGTCTCTGGGGCCAACGTCCTGACTTTC. Its protein product is CASSALVSGANVLTF.

V is TRBV6-2 or TRBV6-3 and J is TRBJ1-2; 9 positions match TRBD1. The CDR3 has 16 residues. Germline trimming cut 4 bases from V and 1 base from J; bases unmatched to any gene: 7. The germline gives CDR1 MNHEY, CDR2 SVGEGT. The CDR3: CASSLTGTGLNYGYTF. CDR3 in DNA: TGTGCCAGCAGTTTAACCGGGACAGGGCTTAACTATGGCTACACCTTC.

The chain is built from TRBV29-1 and TRBJ1-5; D not certain. CDR3 length: 12 amino acids. Trimming left V 7 bases short and J 3 bases short, with 10 bases between. Germline assignment: CDR1 SQVTM and CDR2 ANQGSEA. CDR3 amino acids: CSAGIPNQPQHF. CDR3 nucleotides: TGCAGCGCTGGGATACCCAATCAGCCCCAGCATTTT.

The chain joins TRBV29-1 to TRBJ2-3, with D hard to call. The V end was cut by 1 base, the J end by 4 bases, with 21 bases between. Germline-derived CDR1 and CDR2 are SQVTM and ANQGSEA. The CDR3 runs 17 residues. The CDR3 DNA reads TGCAGCGTTGAAGTGTCGAGCCCACCGCTTCCCCCAGATACGCAGTATTTT. Its protein is CSVEVSSPPLPPDTQYF.

The chain recombines TRBV13 with TRBJ2-1; TRBD1 might be the D (6 bases). Trimming pared 5 bases from V and 9 bases from J, leaving 14 bases between. The CDR3 is 13 residues long. Germline CDR1 reads PRHDT; CDR2 reads FYEKMQ (reference sequence). The CDR3 DNA follows: TGTGCCAGCAGCACCACAGGGATAAGTGAGCAGTTCTTC. The encoded protein is CASSTTGISEQFF.

V usage is TRBV12-3 or TRBV12-4 and J usage is TRBJ2-3; D call uncertain. V dropped 3 bases and J dropped 9 bases, with 10 bases sitting between them. The CDR3 sequence is 12 residues long. DNA for the CDR3: TGTGCCAGCAGTTTCCCTTTGGGGACGCAGTATTTT. Translating gives CASSFPLGTQYF.

The rearrangement joins TRBV5-8 to TRBJ2-7; the match to TRBD1 covers 8 bases. The CDR3 has 14 amino acids. V dropped 2 bases and J dropped 7; count of bases not matched to a gene: 8. The germline gives CDR1 SGHTS, CDR2 YDEGEE. CDR3 sequence: CASSLGQGAEEQYF. As DNA, the CDR3 is TGTGCCAGCAGCTTAGGGCAGGGGGCAGAGGAGCAGTACTTC.